The 29 T cell receptor beta chains below were found in one sample sequenced in a study of blood T cell repertoires in COVID-19. Here immunoSEQ multiplex PCR was the method, and the copy in TCRdb shows in-frame clones only, minus some. The sample comprises about 170,000 clones, approximately 91% of which are singletons, and roughly 5% rests with the top ten. Sequencing was carried out using peripheral blood. These receptors originate from a man between 18 and 35 years old with COVID-19, enrolled during active disease.

The rearrangement links TRBV2 to TRBJ2-5, with TRBD1 identical over 8 bases. This CDR3 spans 17 amino acids. CDR1 is SNHLY and CDR2 is FYNNEI in the germline V gene. The V and J ends lost 2 bases and 4 bases, in that order; junction bases with no gene match: 12. This chain's CDR3 is CASSEIHAGRGLETQYF. For the CDR3, the DNA is TGTGCCAGCAGTGAAATTCATGCGGGCAGGGGGCTAGAGACCCAGTACTTC.

This clone has just one count. This chain joins TRBV28 and TRBJ1-5; weak D call: TRBD1 (6 bases). Germline V gives CDR1 MDHEN, CDR2 SYDVKM. This CDR3 has 17 amino acids. Trimming cost V 1 base and J 2 bases, with 15 bases left between them. The CDR3 coding sequence is TGTGCCAGCAGTTTATTACGCAGCGGGGGGCGCAATCAGCCCCAGCATTTT. Translating gives CASSLLRSGGRNQPQHF.

The chain employs TRBV19 and TRBJ2-1; 8 bases are a match to TRBD2. This CDR3 spans 17 amino acids. V gave up 5 bases and J gave up 4 bases; unmatched junction bases: 13. Germline values: CDR1 LNHDA, CDR2 SQIVND (reference sequence). This CDR3 is CASSPSAGEARYNEQFF. Here the CDR3 DNA reads TGTGCCAGTAGTCCCTCAGCGGGAGAGGCTAGATACAATGAGCAGTTCTTC.

This chain joins TRBV27 and TRBJ2-1; 7 bases are shared with TRBD1. Germline values: CDR1 MNHEY, CDR2 SMNVEV (reference sequence). V shed 2 bases, J shed 8 bases, and the junction held 9 bases outside the gene matches. This CDR3 contains 15 residues. This CDR3 reads CASSLGWDSGDEQFF. In nucleotides, the CDR3 is TGTGCCAGCAGTTTAGGATGGGACAGCGGAGATGAGCAGTTCTTC.

V gene TRBV28 combines with J gene TRBJ2-3; TRBD2 matches 7 bases. Germline V gene sequence: CDR1 MDHEN, CDR2 SYDVKM. The V segment lost 6 bases and the J segment 2 bases; nucleotides outside the gene matches: 20. CDR3 size: 19 residues. CDR3 in amino acids: CASSPSGRGEMYDTDTQYF. The CDR3 DNA reads as TGTGCCAGCAGCCCCTCGGGGAGGGGCGAAATGTACGACACAGATACGCAGTATTTT.

The rearrangement joins TRBV7-2 to TRBJ1-2; 7 bases map to TRBD1. Germline V gene data show CDR1 as SGHTA and CDR2 as FQGNSA. With V trimmed by 5 bases and J by 7 bases, 4 bases remained unmatched. The CDR3 length is 12 residues. The CDR3 DNA reads TGTGCCAGCAGCCCGACAGGGCTTGGCTACACCTTC. It encodes CASSPTGLGYTF.

This clone was recorded only once. V is TRBV28 and J is TRBJ2-3; 10 bases fit TRBD2. J was trimmed by 8 bases and V by 5 bases; bases with no gene match: 10. Per germline, CDR1 MDHEN and CDR2 SYDVKM. There are 15 residues in the CDR3. For the CDR3, the DNA is TGTGCCAGCAGTATAGCGGGAGGAACACAGAGTACGCAGTATTTT. The encoded protein is CASSIAGGTQSTQYF. Filled out from reference TRBV28 and TRBJ2-3, the complete variable domain reads DVKVTQSSRYLVKRTGEKVFLECVQDMDHENMFWYRQDPGLGLRLIYFSYDVKMKEKGDIPEGYSVSREKKERFSLILESASTNQTSMYLCASSIAGGTQSTQYFGPGTRLTVL.

The V and J genes are TRBV2 and TRBJ1-3; 7 nucleotides line up with TRBD1. The junction had 9 bases not matched to a gene; V was cut back by 4 bases and J by 3 bases. The CDR3 sequence is 16 residues long. Germline CDR1 reads SNHLY; CDR2 reads FYNNEI. The CDR3 reads CASSGWGQTIGNTIYF. The CDR3 DNA is TGTGCCAGCAGTGGCTGGGGACAGACAATTGGAAACACCATATATTTT.

In DNA, the CDR3 is TGTGCCAGCAGTGGGCCGACAGTCGTGGATTCACCCCTCCACTTT. This codes for CASSGPTVVDSPLHF. The V gene is TRBV25-1, the J gene TRBJ1-6, with a tentative D call TRBD1 (5 bases). Trimming took off 4 bases at V and 8 bases at J, with 15 bases between the two ends. Germline CDR1 MGHDK, CDR2 SYGVNS. There are 15 residues in the CDR3.

V gene TRBV19 combines with J gene TRBJ2-1; D is unresolved. The ends were cut back, 5 bases at V and 4 bases at J, with 12 bases in the middle. This CDR3 is built from 14 residues. CDR1 is LNHDA, CDR2 SQIVND, per germline (reference sequence). The CDR3 protein is CASSPVAAYNEQFF. The DNA for the CDR3 is TGTGCCAGTAGTCCAGTTGCGGCTTACAATGAGCAGTTCTTC. The full variable domain, in which reference TRBV19 and TRBJ2-1 provide the parts outside the CDR3, is DGGITQSPKYLFRKEGQNVTLSCEQNLNHDAMYWYRQDPGQGLRLIYYSQIVNDFQKGDIAEGYSVSREKKESFPLTVTSAQKNPTAFYLCASSPVAAYNEQFFGPGTRLTVL.

The chain joins TRBV21-1 to TRBJ2-5; no DNA check was done on the table's D call, TRBD2. TRBV21-1 is reported as a pseudogene. This CDR3 is 15 amino acids long. The chain's CDR3 is CASSKAPGGQETQYF. CDR3 sequence (DNA): TGTGCCAGCAGCAAAGCTCCCGGGGGCCAAGAGACCCAGTACTTC.

The J gene is TRBJ1-1, the V gene TRBV4-3; D is possibly TRBD1 (5 bases). This CDR3 contains 14 residues. V dropped 3 bases and J dropped 0 bases, with 8 bases sitting between them. The germline gives CDR1 LGHNA, CDR2 YSLEER. The CDR3 DNA follows: TGCGCCAGCAGCCAGGGGCGACTGAACACTGAAGCTTTCTTT. Protein sequence: CASSQGRLNTEAFF.

The chain employs TRBV11-2 and TRBJ1-2; TRBD1 agrees at 12 bases. Looked up from germline, CDR1 is SGHAT and CDR2 is FQNNGV. V lost 4 bases and J lost 7; bases outside the gene matches: 4. The CDR3 totals 14 residues. The chain's CDR3 is CASSSGTGGGGYTF. In nucleotides, the CDR3 is TGTGCCAGCAGCTCCGGGACAGGGGGCGGTGGCTACACCTTC.

The chain joins TRBV30 to TRBJ2-3; D possibly corresponds to TRBD2 (6 bases). This CDR3 has 12 amino acids. V was pared by 1 base and J by 5 bases, with 7 bases between. The germline gives CDR1 GTSNPN, CDR2 SVGIG (reference sequence). The CDR3 DNA follows: TGTGCCTGGAGTGAGGGACTAGATACGCAGTATTTT. Protein product: CAWSEGLDTQYF.

This chain connects TRBV6-2 or TRBV6-3 to TRBJ2-7; maybe TRBD1 (6 bases). There are 15 residues in the CDR3. Trimming shortened V by 4 bases and J by 3 bases, and 16 bases separated the two germline ends. The germline V gene has CDR1 MNHEY and CDR2 SVGEGT. CDR3 protein: CASSSVRDTNYEQYF. CDR3 bases: TGTGCCAGCAGTTCGGTCCGGGACACCAACTACGAGCAGTACTTC.

Regarding this clone: Likely a read error: the CDR3 ends without its conserved phenylalanine or tryptophan. The limits of the CDR3 on the DNA are not certain, so only TCRdb's listed CDR3 is given. The rearrangement uses TRBV19 and TRBJ2-7; the listed D gene, TRBD2, was not tested against the DNA. The CDR3 is 14 amino acids in total, end residues counted. CDR1 and CDR2 (germline): LNHDA, SQIVND (reference sequence). CDR3 sequence reads: CAREKGRPRMEGLN.

The chain uses TRBV7-2 and TRBJ2-3; 12 nucleotides align to TRBD2. The CDR3 covers 15 residues. With V trimmed by 5 bases and J by 6 bases, 6 bases remained unmatched. The germline gives CDR1 SGHTA, CDR2 FQGNSA. The CDR3 is CASSPTSGRGDTQYF. For the CDR3, the DNA is TGTGCCAGCAGCCCGACTAGCGGGAGAGGTGATACGCAGTATTTT.

The chain has TRBV9 and TRBJ2-1; the match to TRBD2 covers 12 bases. This CDR3 has 15 residues. V was pared by 2 bases and J by 9 bases, with 6 bases of the junction left unmatched. Germline V gives CDR1 SGDLS, CDR2 YYNGEE. The CDR3 DNA reads TGTGCCAGCAGCGTCGGACTAGCGGGAAGTGGTGAGCAGTTCTTC. Translated, it gives CASSVGLAGSGEQFF.

The gene calls are TRBV14 and TRBJ2-7; 10 nucleotides agree with TRBD1. Looked up from germline, CDR1 is SGHDN and CDR2 is FVKESK. The V segment lost 4 bases and the J segment 4 bases; nucleotides outside the gene matches: 10. CDR3 length: 16 residues. The CDR3 DNA follows: TGTGCCAGCAGCCCCCTAACGACAGGGGGCTCGTACGAGCAGTACTTC. This translates into CASSPLTTGGSYEQYF.

V is TRBV7-9 and J is TRBJ2-1, with TRBD1 matching 9 bases. CDR1 SEHNR and CDR2 FQNEAQ come from the germline V gene (reference sequence). V lost 3 bases, J lost 0 bases, and 3 bases stayed unmatched. The CDR3 is made up of 16 amino acids. The CDR3 protein is CASSLRTGDSYNEQFF. DNA for the CDR3: TGTGCCAGCAGCTTGAGGACAGGGGACTCCTACAATGAGCAGTTCTTC.

The V gene is TRBV5-6, the J gene TRBJ2-7; the D is unclear. This CDR3 contains 14 residues. In germline, CDR1 is SGHDT, CDR2 YYEEEE. V dropped 3 bases and J dropped 4 bases, with 14 bases sitting between them. CDR3 region: CASSSSADAYEQYF. CDR3 DNA: TGTGCCAGCAGCTCAAGCGCAGATGCATACGAGCAGTACTTC.

This clone was seen a handful of times. V gene TRBV18 combines with J gene TRBJ1-5; D perhaps matches TRBD1 (6 bases). This CDR3 has 15 residues. Per the germline V gene, CDR1 is KGHSH and CDR2 is LQKENI. V lost 5 bases, J lost 5 bases, and 16 bases lay in between. The CDR3 DNA sequence: TGTGCCAGCTCATTAGCACAGGGTATCGATCAGCCCCAGCATTTT. Translation: CASSLAQGIDQPQHF.

J is TRBJ2-2 and V is TRBV3-1 (or the pseudogene TRBV3-2); 9 bases are a match to TRBD2. Germline CDR1 reads LGHDT; CDR2 reads YNNKEL (reference sequence). The V gene end was trimmed by 5 bases and the J gene end by 3 bases; junction bases not matched to a gene: 4. This CDR3 spans 15 amino acids. The CDR3 DNA reads TGTGCCAGCAGCTTTACTAGCGGGCACACCGGGGAGCTGTTTTTT. This codes for CASSFTSGHTGELFF.

This sequence joins TRBV10-1 and TRBJ2-7, with 11 bases fitting TRBD2. This CDR3 region has 15 residues. The ends lost 5 bases at V and 5 bases at J; junction bases unmatched: 8. CDR1 and CDR2 from the germline V gene are WNHNN and SYGVQD (reference sequence). The CDR3 DNA sequence: TGCGCCAGCAGTCCCGGGACTAGCGGTAACCACGAGCAGTACTTC. Its protein is CASSPGTSGNHEQYF.

The rearrangement uses TRBV11-3 and TRBJ2-1; 7 bases are a match to TRBD2. The CDR3 length is 15 residues. CDR1 and CDR2 from the germline V gene are SGHNT and YENEEA. The V segment lost 3 bases and the J segment 0 bases; nucleotides outside the gene matches: 2. As DNA, the CDR3 is TGTGCCAGCAGCTTGCGCGGGAGCTCCTACAATGAGCAGTTCTTC. It translates to CASSLRGSSYNEQFF.

Only one count was recorded for this clone. The chain is built from TRBV7-6 and TRBJ2-3; no reliable D call. The CDR3 loop spans 15 amino acids. Looked up from germline, CDR1 is SGHVS and CDR2 is FNYEAQ. Trimming removed 1 base at V and 3 bases at J, with 11 bases between. The CDR3: CASSLGPRLTDTQYF. The CDR3 nucleotides read TGTGCCAGCAGCTTAGGGCCCAGGCTAACAGATACGCAGTATTTT.

The DNA for the CDR3 is TGTGCCAGCAGAAAACTCTTGGGAGGACAGGGTCTCTCTGGGGCCAACGTCCTGACTTTC. The encoded protein is CASRKLLGGQGLSGANVLTF. The chain couples TRBV5-4 to TRBJ2-6, with 8 bases aligning to TRBD1. J was trimmed by 0 bases and V by 5 bases; bases with no gene match: 16. Per germline, CDR1 SGHNT and CDR2 YYREEE (reference sequence). This CDR3 region has 20 residues.

As regards this clone: At one end the junction does not follow the germline gene, possibly because of a read error. The rearrangement joins TRBV6-5 to TRBJ1-4; 7 nucleotides align to TRBD1. The CDR3 loop spans 14 amino acids. Germline CDR1 MNHEY, CDR2 SVGAGI. The CDR3 sequence is CASSYRGLNEKLLF. The CDR3 bases are TGTGCCAGCAGCTACAGGGGCCTTAATGAAAAACTGCTTTTT.

The chain combines TRBV27 with TRBJ1-5, with no clear D. V was clipped by 1 base and J by 2 bases, with 9 bases between them. The CDR3 spans 15 residues. Germline V CDR1 and CDR2: MNHEY, SMNVEV (reference sequence). The CDR3 DNA sequence: TGTGCCAGCAGTTTATTGTATAGTGGCAATCAGCCCCAGCATTTT. Protein product: CASSLLYSGNQPQHF.